These T cell receptor beta chains were read from a single sample in a study of blood T cell repertoires in COVID-19. Sequencing used immunoSEQ multiplex PCR; TCRdb keeps in-frame clones, though not all of them. The profile shows 92,000 or so clones, less than 80% of them singletons. The source material was peripheral blood. The receptors come from a woman aged 80 or older with acute or convalescent COVID-19. Both conserved end residues are part of each CDR3. Each record gives: CDR3 DNA, CDR3 protein, V gene, J gene, D gene, clone size. The D gene is left open where the match is weak. Part of the rows lack a size; the others show once, few, many or a class for expanded clones.

TGTGCCAGCTCCGGACAGTCGAACACTGAAGCTTTCTTT,CASSGQSNTEAFF,TRBV18,TRBJ1-1,NA,few
TGTGCCAGCAGCGCCTTCCGGACAGGTGGGGGAAACACCATATATTTT,CASSAFRTGGGNTIYF,TRBV9,TRBJ1-3,TRBD1,NA
TGCGCCAGCAGCTTCCCCCCCCTAGCGGTGGGGACCGGGGAGCTGTTTTTT,CASSFPPLAVGTGELFF,TRBV5-1,TRBJ2-2,TRBD2,NA
TGTGCCAGCAGCTTAGGTCGGACTACCCCCTCAGAGACCCAGTACTTC,CASSLGRTTPSETQYF,TRBV7-9,TRBJ2-5,NA,NA
TGTGCCAGCAGCCAGGCAGGGGGGACTAACTATGGCTACACCTTC,CASSQAGGTNYGYTF,TRBV4-2,TRBJ1-2,TRBD1,NA
TGTGCCAGTAGTGGAAGGAGTGGTTTGGAGGAAAAACTGTTTTTT,CASSGRSGLEEKLFF,TRBV19,TRBJ1-4,NA,NA
TGTGCCAGCAGCTTATTGGCAGGGGGCAACTATGGCTACACCTTC,CASSLLAGGNYGYTF,TRBV7-2,TRBJ1-2,TRBD1,NA
TGTGCCTGGAGTGTTAGAGGAGATGAGCAGTTCTTC,CAWSVRGDEQFF,TRBV30,TRBJ2-1,NA,once
TGTGCCAGCAGTTTAGGCCGTCTAGAGCAGTACTTC,CASSLGRLEQYF,TRBV12-3/TRBV12-4,TRBJ2-7,NA,NA
TGTGCCAGCAGCCAAGACAGGGACTATGGCTACACCTTC,CASSQDRDYGYTF,TRBV4-2,TRBJ1-2,NA,NA
TGTGCCAGCAGGGGGGACAGTGAAGCTTTCTTT,CASRGDSEAFF,TRBV6-6,TRBJ1-1,TRBD1,few
TGTGCCAGCAGCCAATTAGGGGGCATCGGGAACACCATATATTTT,CASSQLGGIGNTIYF,TRBV3-1/TRBV3-2,TRBJ1-3,TRBD1,NA
TGTGCCAGCAGCACCTCCCCGGGGTACGAGCAGTACTTC,CASSTSPGYEQYF,TRBV9,TRBJ2-7,NA,NA
TGTGCCAGTAGTAACCTAGCGGGGGGTTACACCGGGGAGCTGTTTTTT,CASSNLAGGYTGELFF,TRBV19,TRBJ2-2,TRBD2,NA
TGTGCCAGCTCACAGAGGGACAGGGGTATAGGGAATTCACCCCTCCACTTT,CASSQRDRGIGNSPLHF,TRBV18,TRBJ1-6,TRBD1,NA
TGCGCCAGCAGGCGGACCAACAGGGCCCCCGGGACTGAAGCTTTCTTT,CASRRTNRAPGTEAFF,TRBV5-1,TRBJ1-1,NA,NA
TGTGCCAGCAGCCTCCTAGCGAAAGAGACCCAGTACTTC,CASSLLAKETQYF,TRBV12-3/TRBV12-4,TRBJ2-5,NA,NA
TGTGCCAGCAGCCCTAGGGGAAGGGGGCGAGGGCCCCAGCATTTT,CASSPRGRGRGPQHF,TRBV28,TRBJ1-5,TRBD1,NA
TGTGCCAGCTCACCGATTGAAGGGGGGGACACTGAAGCTTTCTTT,CASSPIEGGDTEAFF,TRBV18,TRBJ1-1,NA,NA
TGTGCCAGCGGGGACTTTGGAAACACCATATATTTT,CASGDFGNTIYF,TRBV6-5,TRBJ1-3,NA,NA
TGTGCCAGCAGCAGACAATCTAATTCACCCCTCCACTTT,CASSRQSNSPLHF,TRBV7-9,TRBJ1-6,NA,NA
TGTGCCAGCAGCAATGGGCCCTTGTATGGCTACACCTTC,CASSNGPLYGYTF,TRBV7-3,TRBJ1-2,NA,once
TGTGCCACCAGTGAGGGGACAGACACCGGGGAGCTGTTTTTT,CATSEGTDTGELFF,TRBV24-1,TRBJ2-2,TRBD1,NA
TGTGCCAGCAGCCCACTAGCGGGGCTCACAGATACGCAGTATTTT,CASSPLAGLTDTQYF,TRBV7-2,TRBJ2-3,TRBD2,NA
TGTGCCAGCCGGGACAGGGACGACTATGGCTACACCTTC,CASRDRDDYGYTF,TRBV6-6,TRBJ1-2,TRBD1,NA
TGTGCCAGCAGAAGATGGACTAGCGGGGCTAGCACAGATACGCAGTATTTT,CASRRWTSGASTDTQYF,TRBV2,TRBJ2-3,TRBD2,NA
TGTGCCAGTAGTATGGCGAACCCCCCGGGGGGGGCAGATACGCAGTATTTT,CASSMANPPGGADTQYF,TRBV19,TRBJ2-3,TRBD2,few
TGCGCCAGCAGCTTGACAGGCGTAAACTACGAGCAGTACTTC,CASSLTGVNYEQYF,TRBV5-1,TRBJ2-7,NA,few